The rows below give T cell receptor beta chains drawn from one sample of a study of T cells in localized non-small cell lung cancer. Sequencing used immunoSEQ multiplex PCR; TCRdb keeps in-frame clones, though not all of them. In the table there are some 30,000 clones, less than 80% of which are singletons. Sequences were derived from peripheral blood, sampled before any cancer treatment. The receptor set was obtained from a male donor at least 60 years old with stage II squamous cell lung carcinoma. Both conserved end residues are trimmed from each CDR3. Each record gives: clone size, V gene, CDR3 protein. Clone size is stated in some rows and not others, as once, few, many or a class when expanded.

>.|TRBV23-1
ASSPPDRANSKNIQY
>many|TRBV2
ASRPQGPGNTIY
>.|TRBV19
ASRQGPQNIQY
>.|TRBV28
ASSPWLYEQY
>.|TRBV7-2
ASSSLGTGELF
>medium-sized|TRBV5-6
ASSLGWLPWELF
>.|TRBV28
ASREGTSTDTQY
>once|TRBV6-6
ASSYSRLASNEQF
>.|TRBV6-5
ASGGPDKNIQY
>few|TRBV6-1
ASSPWTESYGYT
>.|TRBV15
ATSARTSGGLTQY
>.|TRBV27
ASSLGPNQPQH
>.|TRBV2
VGGTQETQY
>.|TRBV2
ASSEGGGVSSYEQY
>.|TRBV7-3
ASSLAKEGRGYT
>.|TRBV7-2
ASSSLEANYGYT
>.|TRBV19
ASSTGTGAGMPQH
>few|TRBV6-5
ASSYDGSGLGTQY
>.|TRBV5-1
ASATGEILSGANVLT
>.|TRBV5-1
ASRREEDTQY
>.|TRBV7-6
ASSSRTNSYEQY
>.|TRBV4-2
ASSQVGGNTIY
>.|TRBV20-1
SATIPGEAF
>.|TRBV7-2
ASSLISSSYNEQF
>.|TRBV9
ASSGETGGAFGGSPLH
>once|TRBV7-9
ASSPHGSTDTQY
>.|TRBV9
ASSVAGTGANVLT
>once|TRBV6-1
ASSVGQPQY
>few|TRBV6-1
ASCTGRGNIQY
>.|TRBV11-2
ASSLAGFGGPGVETQY